Listed here are 22 T cell receptor beta chains from one sample, sequenced in a study of T cell responses to AZD1222 COVID-19 vaccine. Produced via immunoSEQ multiplex PCR; TCRdb's table is partial and in-frame only. The sample holds about 97,000 clones, approximately 90% seen once. The sequences come from peripheral blood, collected on day 0 of AZD1222 vaccination. All receptors come from an adult in good health.

This chain uses TRBV19 with TRBJ2-7; D uncertain. V was trimmed by 4 bases and J by 2 bases, leaving 15 bases between them. CDR1 is LNHDA, CDR2 SQIVND, per germline (reference sequence). There are 15 residues in the CDR3. CDR3 bases: TGTGCCAGTAGTACCCCTTTTCAACCGACCTACGAGCAGTACTTC. Protein: CASSTPFQPTYEQYF. The full variable domain, rest sourced from reference TRBV19 and TRBJ2-7, is DGGITQSPKYLFRKEGQNVTLSCEQNLNHDAMYWYRQDPGQGLRLIYYSQIVNDFQKGDIAEGYSVSREKKESFPLTVTSAQKNPTAFYLCASSTPFQPTYEQYFGPGTRLTVT.

This chain links TRBV6-6 with TRBJ2-7, with 8 nucleotides matching TRBD2. V was pared by 5 bases and J by 0 bases, with 6 bases of the junction left unmatched. Germline V gene sequence: CDR1 MNHNY, CDR2 SVGAGI (reference sequence). The length of the CDR3 is 15 residues. The CDR3 DNA is TGTGCCAGCAGTGCGACTAGCGTGAGCTCCTACGAGCAGTACTTC. It is translated as CASSATSVSSYEQYF.

The rearrangement joins TRBV7-9 to TRBJ1-1; maybe TRBD1 (5 bases). The V gene lost 1 base and the J gene lost 1 base, with 13 bases spanning the gap. This CDR3 is 16 amino acids long. Germline V gene sequence: CDR1 SEHNR, CDR2 FQNEAQ (reference sequence). In DNA, the CDR3 is TGTGCCAGCAGCTTAGAAGAGGACATGGGGAACACTGAAGCTTTCTTT. Amino acids: CASSLEEDMGNTEAFF.

In nucleotides, the CDR3 is TGTGCCAGCAGTCCCCGGGGGGATGAGCAGTTCTTC. Protein: CASSPRGDEQFF. The chain joins TRBV6-6 to TRBJ2-1; TRBD2 matches at 7 bases. Germline values: CDR1 MNHNY, CDR2 SVGAGI (reference sequence). Trimming cost V 5 bases and J 8 bases; bases outside gene matches: 3. The CDR3 has 12 residues.

V usage is TRBV11-3 and J usage is TRBJ2-3; possibly TRBD1 for D (6 bases). This CDR3 comprises 14 residues. V shed 5 bases and J shed 2 bases, with 11 bases lying between them. Per germline, CDR1 SGHNT and CDR2 YENEEA. CDR3 amino acids: CASSLGGDTDTQYF. The CDR3 bases are TGTGCCAGCAGCCTAGGGGGTGACACAGATACGCAGTATTTT.

This clone was seen a single time. The genes are TRBV19 and TRBJ1-2; TRBD1 is a possible D gene (6 bases). The CDR3 is 13 amino acids. The germline V and J ends were trimmed by 6 bases and 8 bases, with 16 bases remaining between them. Looked up from germline, CDR1 is LNHDA and CDR2 is SQIVND (reference sequence). Here the CDR3 reads CASRPDSLLGYTF. The CDR3 DNA reads as TGTGCCAGTAGACCGGACAGCCTACTGGGCTACACCTTC.

V usage is TRBV5-1 and J usage is TRBJ1-6; 9 positions agree with TRBD1. The CDR3 sequence is 15 residues long. V lost 4 bases and J lost 7; bases outside the gene matches: 6. Germline CDR1 reads SGHRS; CDR2 reads YFSETQ. Written as DNA, the CDR3 is TGCGCCAGCAGCCTGGGGGACAGGGCAAATTCACCCCTCCACTTT. This gives the protein CASSLGDRANSPLHF.

This clone appeared once. The CDR3 here is CATTWRVGEQYF. The CDR3 nucleotides are TGTGCCACCACCTGGAGGGTTGGCGAGCAGTACTTC. V usage is TRBV24-1 and J usage is TRBJ2-7; possible D gene TRBD2, 6 bases. The CDR3 consists of 12 residues. V lost 8 bases and J lost 6, with 13 bases in between. Germline V gene sequence: CDR1 KGHDR, CDR2 SFDVKD.

The rearrangement joins TRBV18 to TRBJ1-6, with 11 bases that match TRBD1. This CDR3 has 14 amino acids. CDR1 and CDR2 from the germline V gene are KGHSH and LQKENI. Germline trimming cut 4 bases from V and 9 bases from J; bases unmatched to any gene: 2. The CDR3 reads CASSLDRGPSPLHF. DNA for the CDR3: TGTGCCAGCTCACTGGACAGGGGGCCTTCACCCCTCCACTTT.

This clone has a single count. This sequence joins TRBV29-1 and TRBJ1-1, with D possibly TRBD1 on 6 matching bases. The V end was cut by 4 bases, the J end by 1 base, with 13 bases between. CDR1 and CDR2 (germline): SQVTM, ANQGSEA. There are 14 residues in the CDR3. CDR3 amino acids: CSVGQDRQNTEAFF. The CDR3 DNA reads TGCAGCGTTGGCCAGGACAGACAGAACACTGAAGCTTTCTTT.

This chain links TRBV11-2 with TRBJ2-5; 13 bases match TRBD2. Trimming at V came to 3 bases and at J to 3 bases, leaving 7 bases not matched to a gene. Germline V gives CDR1 SGHAT, CDR2 FQNNGV. This CDR3 is 17 amino acids long. CDR3 sequence: CASSLGAGTSGEETQYF. Here the CDR3 DNA reads TGTGCCAGCAGCTTGGGGGCCGGGACTAGCGGGGAAGAGACCCAGTACTTC. Full variable domain (missing parts from reference TRBV11-2 and TRBJ2-5): EAGVAQSPRYKIIEKRQSVAFWCNPISGHATLYWYQQILGQGPKLLIQFQNNGVVDDSQLPKDRFSAERLKGVDSTLKIQPAKLEDSAVYLCASSLGAGTSGEETQYFGPGTRLLVL.

The chain uses TRBV4-3 and TRBJ1-1, with a possible D match to TRBD1 (5 bases). The V gene lost 0 bases and the J gene lost 1 base, with 9 bases spanning the gap. CDR1 is LGHNA and CDR2 is YSLEER in the germline V gene. The CDR3 runs 15 residues. CDR3 bases: TGCGCCAGCAGCCAAGATCTTACAGGGAACACTGAAGCTTTCTTT. This encodes CASSQDLTGNTEAFF.

The chain is built from TRBV7-2 and TRBJ1-2, with TRBD1 identical over 9 bases. CDR1 is SGHTA and CDR2 is FQGNSA in the germline V gene. This CDR3 has 14 residues. After removal of 2 bases from V and 5 bases from J, the junction contained 3 bases not matched to a gene. CDR3 in amino acids: CASSLRDRDYGYTF. DNA for the CDR3: TGTGCCAGCAGCTTAAGGGACAGGGATTATGGCTACACCTTC.

The gene calls are TRBV19 and TRBJ1-1; 8 bases fit TRBD1. The V gene's germline CDR1 is LNHDA and CDR2 SQIVND (reference sequence). V was clipped by 3 bases and J by 1 base; unmatched bases: 4. The length of the CDR3 is 15 residues. The CDR3 loop reads CASSIPQGENTEAFF. The DNA for the CDR3 is TGTGCCAGTAGTATCCCACAGGGGGAGAACACTGAAGCTTTCTTT.

This chain uses TRBV7-9 with TRBJ1-2; a possible D gene is TRBD1 (6 bases). The CDR3 totals 16 residues. V dropped 1 base and J dropped 6 bases, with 18 bases sitting between them. From germline, CDR1 is SEHNR and CDR2 FQNEAQ (reference sequence). The CDR3 sequence is CASSLGFRAGEDGYTF. The CDR3 bases are TGTGCCAGCAGCTTAGGCTTTCGGGCAGGGGAAGATGGCTACACCTTC. Together with reference TRBV7-9 and TRBJ1-2, the CDR3 gives the full variable domain: DTGVSQNPRHKITKRGQNVTFRCDPISEHNRLYWYRQTLGQGPEFLTYFQNEAQLEKSRLLSDRFSAERPKGSFSTLEIQRTEQGDSAMYLCASSLGFRAGEDGYTFGSGTRLTVV.

This chain uses TRBV6-5 with TRBJ2-2; a weak D match, TRBD1 (5 bases). Germline-derived CDR1 and CDR2 are MNHEY and SVGAGI. The CDR3 is made up of 13 amino acids. Trimming removed 6 bases from V and 3 bases from J, with 8 bases in between. This chain's CDR3 is CASRQAHTGELFF. CDR3 sequence (DNA): TGTGCCAGCAGACAGGCCCACACCGGGGAGCTGTTTTTT.

The chain employs TRBV19 and TRBJ1-2; TRBD1 is a possible D gene (6 bases). The CDR3 contains 17 residues. Germline V lookup: CDR1 LNHDA, CDR2 SQIVND (reference sequence). V dropped 6 bases and J dropped 2 bases, with 22 bases sitting between them. Here the CDR3 reads CASSGPGDGLFNYGYTF. CDR3 DNA: TGTGCCAGTAGCGGTCCAGGGGATGGGCTGTTCAACTATGGCTACACCTTC.

V and J are TRBV6-2 or TRBV6-3 and TRBJ2-7; no firm D call. Germline CDR1 and CDR2: MNHEY and SVGEGT. This CDR3 has 11 amino acids. V lost 4 bases and J lost 4, with 5 bases in between. The CDR3 here is CASSFAYEQYF. In nucleotides, the CDR3 is TGTGCCAGCAGTTTCGCGTACGAGCAGTACTTC.

The chain couples TRBV6-5 to TRBJ2-7; TRBD1 matches at 7 bases. CDR3 length equals 15 residues. Germline CDR1 reads MNHEY; CDR2 reads SVGAGI. J lost 1 base, V lost 4 bases, and 7 bases had no gene match. CDR3 sequence reads: CASSSLAGGSYEQYF. The CDR3, as DNA: TGTGCCAGCAGTTCCTTGGCAGGGGGTTCCTACGAGCAGTACTTC.

This rearrangement joins TRBV24-1 to TRBJ2-5; D is possibly TRBD1 (6 bases). The CDR3 covers 15 residues. Between the trimmed V and J ends, which lost 2 bases and 5 bases, there was a span of 14 bases. Germline CDR1 KGHDR, CDR2 SFDVKD. The CDR3 nucleotides read TGTGCCACCAGTGATTCCACAGGGTCAGGGGAGACCCAGTACTTC. Protein sequence: CATSDSTGSGETQYF.

This chain links TRBV6-5 with TRBJ2-5, with D possibly matching TRBD1 (5 bases). The germline gives CDR1 MNHEY, CDR2 SVGAGI. V lost 6 bases and J lost 2, with 16 bases in between. This CDR3 is built from 15 residues. The CDR3 spells CASSPSGHRQETQYF. DNA for the CDR3: TGTGCCAGCAGCCCCTCAGGACACCGGCAAGAGACCCAGTACTTC.

The chain is built from TRBV19 and TRBJ2-1; 7 nucleotides align to TRBD1. The CDR3 is 15 residues long. V dropped 4 bases and J dropped 10; count of bases not matched to a gene: 13. The germline V gene encodes CDR1 LNHDA and CDR2 SQIVND (reference sequence). The CDR3 sequence is CASSNRQGLRGEQFF. DNA for the CDR3: TGTGCCAGTAGTAACCGACAGGGTCTTCGAGGAGAGCAGTTCTTC.